This is a list of T cell receptor beta chains from one sample in a study of cytomegalovirus exposure and HLA in healthy donors. TCRdb's table, derived via immunoSEQ multiplex PCR, lists solely in-frame clones and lacks some. The profile shows 200,000 to 250,000 clones, around 75% of them singletons. What was sequenced was PBMCs. All receptors derive from a woman in her twenties or thirties in good health and CMV-seronegative. Each CDR3 is given without its conserved first and last residue. Fields, in order: J gene, V gene, CDR3 protein.

j_gene: TRBJ1-2; v_gene: TRBV6-5; CDR3aa: ASSSDRRNYGYT
j_gene: TRBJ2-1; v_gene: TRBV4-1; CDR3aa: ASSPPGSEQF
j_gene: TRBJ2-5; v_gene: TRBV30; CDR3aa: AWSRNGLAVETQY
j_gene: TRBJ1-2; v_gene: TRBV20-1; CDR3aa: RVAGEGGYT
j_gene: TRBJ1-2; v_gene: TRBV4-1; CDR3aa: ASSQGAWGYT
j_gene: TRBJ2-1; v_gene: TRBV7-6; CDR3aa: ASSLGGYSYNEQF
j_gene: TRBJ2-3; v_gene: TRBV9; CDR3aa: ASSVDGGGAGTDTQY
j_gene: TRBJ1-2; v_gene: TRBV7-6; CDR3aa: ASSLTDSSYGYT
j_gene: TRBJ2-2; v_gene: TRBV5-1; CDR3aa: ASSLGLVSTGELF
j_gene: TRBJ2-7; v_gene: TRBV6-6; CDR3aa: ASSPDQGYEQY
j_gene: TRBJ2-3; v_gene: TRBV7-3; CDR3aa: ASSLRGPTDTQY
j_gene: TRBJ1-5; v_gene: TRBV30; CDR3aa: AWSGGAGHGITQPQH
j_gene: TRBJ1-5; v_gene: TRBV6-6; CDR3aa: ASREGFSNQPQH
j_gene: TRBJ2-2; v_gene: TRBV12-5; CDR3aa: ASGLGGDTGELF
j_gene: TRBJ1-2; v_gene: TRBV21-1; CDR3aa: ASTIGGGNGYT
j_gene: TRBJ2-5; v_gene: TRBV5-4; CDR3aa: ASSLDRTGEETQY
j_gene: TRBJ2-2; v_gene: TRBV6-5; CDR3aa: ASSYSGGAGTGELF
j_gene: TRBJ1-2; v_gene: TRBV18; CDR3aa: ASSPGRDNNGYT
j_gene: TRBJ2-5; v_gene: TRBV6-1; CDR3aa: AISERGVSRMETQY
j_gene: TRBJ1-2; v_gene: TRBV4-1; CDR3aa: ASSLRSDSAHGYT